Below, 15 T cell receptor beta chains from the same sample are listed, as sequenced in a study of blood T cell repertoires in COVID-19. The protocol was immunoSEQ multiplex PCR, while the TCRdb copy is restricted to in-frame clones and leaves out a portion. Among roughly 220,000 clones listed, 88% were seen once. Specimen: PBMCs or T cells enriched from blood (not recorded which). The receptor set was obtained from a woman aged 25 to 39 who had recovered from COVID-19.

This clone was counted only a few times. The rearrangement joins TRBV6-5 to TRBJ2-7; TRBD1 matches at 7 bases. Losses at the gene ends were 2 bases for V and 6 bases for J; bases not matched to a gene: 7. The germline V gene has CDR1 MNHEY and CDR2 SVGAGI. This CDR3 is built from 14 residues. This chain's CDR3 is CASSYGTDFSEQYF. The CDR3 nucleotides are TGTGCCAGCAGTTACGGGACAGATTTCTCCGAGCAGTACTTC.

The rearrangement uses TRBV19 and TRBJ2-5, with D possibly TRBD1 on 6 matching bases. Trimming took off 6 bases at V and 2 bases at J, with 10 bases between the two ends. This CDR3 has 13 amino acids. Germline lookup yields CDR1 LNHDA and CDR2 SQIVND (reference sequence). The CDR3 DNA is TGTGCCAGTAGCCAGGACAGACAAGAGACCCAGTACTTC. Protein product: CASSQDRQETQYF.

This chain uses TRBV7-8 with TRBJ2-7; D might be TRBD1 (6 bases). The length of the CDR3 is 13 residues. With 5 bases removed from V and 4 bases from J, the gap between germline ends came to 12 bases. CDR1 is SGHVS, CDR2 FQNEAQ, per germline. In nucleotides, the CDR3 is TGTGCCAGCAGCCAAATCACAGGGTACGAGCAGTACTTC. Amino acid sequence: CASSQITGYEQYF.

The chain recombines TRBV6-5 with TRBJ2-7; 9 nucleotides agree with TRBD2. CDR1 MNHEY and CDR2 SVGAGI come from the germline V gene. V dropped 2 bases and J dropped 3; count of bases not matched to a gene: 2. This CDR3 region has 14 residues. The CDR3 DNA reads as TGTGCCAGCAGTTACGGTAGCGGGGGCTACGAGCAGTACTTC. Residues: CASSYGSGGYEQYF.

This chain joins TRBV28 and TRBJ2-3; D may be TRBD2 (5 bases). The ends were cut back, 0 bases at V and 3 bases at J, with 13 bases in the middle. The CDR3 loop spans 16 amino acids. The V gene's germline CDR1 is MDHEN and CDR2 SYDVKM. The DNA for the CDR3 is TGTGCCAGCAGTTTATGGGCCGGGGATGGTACAGATACGCAGTATTTT. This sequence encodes CASSLWAGDGTDTQYF.

CDR3 DNA sequence: TGCGCCAGCAGCTTAACAGGGGGCGACGAGCAGTACTTC. This translates into CASSLTGGDEQYF. The V gene is TRBV5-1, the J gene TRBJ2-7, with 9 bases fitting TRBD1. Trimming took 2 bases from V and 5 from J; bases not matched to a gene: 2. From germline, CDR1 is SGHRS and CDR2 YFSETQ. CDR3 length: 13 residues. Full variable domain (remainder filled in from reference TRBV5-1 and TRBJ2-7): KAGVTQTPRYLIKTRGQQVTLSCSPISGHRSVSWYQQTPGQGLQFLFEYFSETQRNKGNFPGRFSGRQFSNSRSEMNVSTLELGDSALYLCASSLTGGDEQYFGPGTRLTVT.

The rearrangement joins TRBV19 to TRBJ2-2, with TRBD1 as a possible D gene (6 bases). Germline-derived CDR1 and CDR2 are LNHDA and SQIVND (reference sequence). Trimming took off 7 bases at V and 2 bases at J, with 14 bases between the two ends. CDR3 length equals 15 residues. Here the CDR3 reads CASTLPGQNTGELFF. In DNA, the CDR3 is TGTGCCAGTACCCTCCCGGGACAAAACACCGGGGAGCTGTTTTTT.

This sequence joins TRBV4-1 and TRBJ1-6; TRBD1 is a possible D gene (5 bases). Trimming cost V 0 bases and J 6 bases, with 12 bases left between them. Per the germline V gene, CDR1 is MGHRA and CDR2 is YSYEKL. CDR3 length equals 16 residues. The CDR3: CASSQDQGGTNSPLHF. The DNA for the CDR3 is TGCGCCAGCAGCCAAGATCAGGGAGGGACTAATTCACCCCTCCACTTT.

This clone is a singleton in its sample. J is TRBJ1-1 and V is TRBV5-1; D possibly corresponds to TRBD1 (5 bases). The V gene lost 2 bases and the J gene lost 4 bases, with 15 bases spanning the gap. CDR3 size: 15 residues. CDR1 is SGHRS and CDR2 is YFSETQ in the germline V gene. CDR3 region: CASSFPREGSTEAFF. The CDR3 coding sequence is TGCGCCAGCAGCTTTCCCAGGGAGGGGAGCACTGAAGCTTTCTTT. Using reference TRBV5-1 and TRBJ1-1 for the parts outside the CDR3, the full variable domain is KAGVTQTPRYLIKTRGQQVTLSCSPISGHRSVSWYQQTPGQGLQFLFEYFSETQRNKGNFPGRFSGRQFSNSRSEMNVSTLELGDSALYLCASSFPREGSTEAFFGQGTRLTVV.

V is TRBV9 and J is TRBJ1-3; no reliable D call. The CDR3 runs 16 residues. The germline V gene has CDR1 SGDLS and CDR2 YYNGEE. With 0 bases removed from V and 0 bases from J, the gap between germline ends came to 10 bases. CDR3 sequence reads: CASSVGAANSGNTIYF. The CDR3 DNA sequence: TGTGCCAGCAGCGTAGGGGCAGCCAACTCTGGAAACACCATATATTTT.

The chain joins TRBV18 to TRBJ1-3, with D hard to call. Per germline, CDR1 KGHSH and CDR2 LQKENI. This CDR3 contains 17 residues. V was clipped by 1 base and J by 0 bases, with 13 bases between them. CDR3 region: CASSPLSLPSSGNTIYF. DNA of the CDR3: TGTGCCAGCTCACCACTCTCGCTACCCTCCTCTGGAAACACCATATATTTT.

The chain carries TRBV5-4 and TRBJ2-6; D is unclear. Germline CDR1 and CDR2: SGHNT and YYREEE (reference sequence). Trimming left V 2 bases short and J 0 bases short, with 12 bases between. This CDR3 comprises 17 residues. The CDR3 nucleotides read TGTGCCAGCAGCTTCGGGTACCAGCACTCTGGGGCCAACGTCCTGACTTTC. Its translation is CASSFGYQHSGANVLTF.

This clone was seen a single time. CDR3 coding DNA: TGTGCCACCCGGCTTTGGGTAGCGGGGGGAAACAATGAGCAGTTCTTC. It codes for CATRLWVAGGNNEQFF. V and J are TRBV19 and TRBJ2-1; 10 bases map to TRBD2. The CDR3 is 16 amino acids. Looked up from germline, CDR1 is LNHDA and CDR2 is SQIVND (reference sequence). Losses at the gene ends were 10 bases for V and 5 bases for J; bases not matched to a gene: 14.

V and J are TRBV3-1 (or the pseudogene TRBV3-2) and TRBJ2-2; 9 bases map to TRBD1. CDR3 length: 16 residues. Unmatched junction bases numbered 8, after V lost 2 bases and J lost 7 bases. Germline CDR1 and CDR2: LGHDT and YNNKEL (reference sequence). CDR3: CASSQIPGQGVGELFF. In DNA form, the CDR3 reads TGTGCCAGCAGCCAAATCCCGGGACAGGGAGTCGGGGAGCTGTTTTTT.

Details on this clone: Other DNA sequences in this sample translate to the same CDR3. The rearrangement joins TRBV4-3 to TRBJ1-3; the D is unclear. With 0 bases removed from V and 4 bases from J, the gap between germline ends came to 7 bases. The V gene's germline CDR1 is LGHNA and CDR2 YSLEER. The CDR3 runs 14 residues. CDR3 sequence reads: CASSQDRTGNTIYF. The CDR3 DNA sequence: TGCGCCAGCAGCCAAGATCGAACAGGAAACACCATATATTTT.